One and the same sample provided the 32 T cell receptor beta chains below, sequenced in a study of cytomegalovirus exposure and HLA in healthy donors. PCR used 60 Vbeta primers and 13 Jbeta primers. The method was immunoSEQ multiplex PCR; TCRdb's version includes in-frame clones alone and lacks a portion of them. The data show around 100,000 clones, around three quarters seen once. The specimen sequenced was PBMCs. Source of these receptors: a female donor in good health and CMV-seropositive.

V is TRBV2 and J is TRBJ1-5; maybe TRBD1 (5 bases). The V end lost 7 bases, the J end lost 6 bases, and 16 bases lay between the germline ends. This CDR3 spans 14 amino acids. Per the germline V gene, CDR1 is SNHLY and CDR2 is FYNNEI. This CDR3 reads CASTETGLSQPQHF. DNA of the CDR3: TGTGCCAGCACCGAAACAGGCTTAAGTCAGCCCCAGCATTTT.

The CDR3: CASSQGSGGGQPQHF. CDR3 nucleotide sequence: TGTGCCAGTAGTCAGGGGTCGGGGGGAGGTCAGCCCCAGCATTTT. The V and J genes are TRBV19 and TRBJ1-5; D is possibly TRBD1 (6 bases). Germline V gene sequence: CDR1 LNHDA, CDR2 SQIVND (reference sequence). V was clipped by 5 bases and J by 6 bases, with 17 bases between them. This CDR3 has 15 residues.

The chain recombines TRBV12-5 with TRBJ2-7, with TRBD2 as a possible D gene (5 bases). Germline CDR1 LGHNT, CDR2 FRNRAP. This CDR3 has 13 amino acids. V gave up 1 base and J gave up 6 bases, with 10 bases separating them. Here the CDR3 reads CASGLDRGLEQYF. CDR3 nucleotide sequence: TGTGCTAGTGGTTTGGATCGAGGACTCGAGCAGTACTTC.

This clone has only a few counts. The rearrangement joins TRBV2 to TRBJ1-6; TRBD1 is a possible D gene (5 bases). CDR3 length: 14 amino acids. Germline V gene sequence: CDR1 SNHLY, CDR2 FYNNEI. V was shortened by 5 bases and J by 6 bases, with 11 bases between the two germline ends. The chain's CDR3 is CASSPQGGNSPLHF. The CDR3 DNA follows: TGTGCCAGCAGTCCTCAGGGCGGTAATTCACCCCTCCACTTT.

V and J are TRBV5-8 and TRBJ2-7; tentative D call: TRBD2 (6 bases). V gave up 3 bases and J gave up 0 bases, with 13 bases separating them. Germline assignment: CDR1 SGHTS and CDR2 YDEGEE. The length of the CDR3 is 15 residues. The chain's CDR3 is CASSSSGLSSYEQYF. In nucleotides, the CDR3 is TGTGCCAGCAGCTCAAGCGGGTTGAGCTCCTACGAGCAGTACTTC.

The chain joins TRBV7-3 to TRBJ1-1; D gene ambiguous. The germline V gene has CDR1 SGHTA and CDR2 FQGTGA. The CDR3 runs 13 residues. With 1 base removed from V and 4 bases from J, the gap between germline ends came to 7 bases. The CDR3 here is CASSLSSVTEAFF. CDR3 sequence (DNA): TGTGCCAGCAGCTTAAGTTCCGTCACTGAAGCTTTCTTT.

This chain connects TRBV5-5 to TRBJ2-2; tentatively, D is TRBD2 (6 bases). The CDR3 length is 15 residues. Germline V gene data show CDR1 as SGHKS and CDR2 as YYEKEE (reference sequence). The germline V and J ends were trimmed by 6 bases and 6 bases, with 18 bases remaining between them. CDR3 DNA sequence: TGTGCCAGCACCCACCTGGGCGGGGTCCCCGGGGAGCTGTTTTTT. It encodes CASTHLGGVPGELFF. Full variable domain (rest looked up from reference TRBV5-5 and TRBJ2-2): DAGVTQSPTHLIKTRGQQVTLRCSPISGHKSVSWYQQVLGQGPQFIFQYYEKEERGRGNFPDRFSARQFPNYSSELNVNALLLGDSALYLCASTHLGGVPGELFFGEGSRLTVL.

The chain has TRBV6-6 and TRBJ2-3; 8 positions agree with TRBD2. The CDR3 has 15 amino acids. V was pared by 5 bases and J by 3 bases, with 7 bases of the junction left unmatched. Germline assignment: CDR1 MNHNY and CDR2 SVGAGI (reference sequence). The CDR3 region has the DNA TGTGCCAGCAGTCACAGCGGGGGAGGGACAGATACGCAGTATTTT. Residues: CASSHSGGGTDTQYF.

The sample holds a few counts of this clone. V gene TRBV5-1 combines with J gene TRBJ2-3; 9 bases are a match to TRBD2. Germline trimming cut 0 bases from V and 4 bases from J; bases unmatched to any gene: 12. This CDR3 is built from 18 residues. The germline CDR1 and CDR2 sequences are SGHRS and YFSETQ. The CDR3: CASSLELIAGGGADTQYF. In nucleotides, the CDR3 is TGCGCCAGCAGCTTGGAGCTTATCGCGGGAGGGGGGGCAGATACGCAGTATTTT.

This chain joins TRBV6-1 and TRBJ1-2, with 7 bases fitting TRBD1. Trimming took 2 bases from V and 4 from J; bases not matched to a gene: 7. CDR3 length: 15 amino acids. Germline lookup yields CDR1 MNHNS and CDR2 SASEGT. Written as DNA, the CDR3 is TGTGCCAGCAGTGAAAGTTCAGGGGGTATCTATGGCTACACCTTC. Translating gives CASSESSGGIYGYTF.

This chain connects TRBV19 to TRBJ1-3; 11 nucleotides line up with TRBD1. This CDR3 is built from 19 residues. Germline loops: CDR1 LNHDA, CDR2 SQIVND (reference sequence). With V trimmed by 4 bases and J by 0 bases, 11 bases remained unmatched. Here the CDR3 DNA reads TGTGCCAGTAGTACGCGCCGGGACAGGGGGAGGAACTCTGGAAACACCATATATTTT. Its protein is CASSTRRDRGRNSGNTIYF.

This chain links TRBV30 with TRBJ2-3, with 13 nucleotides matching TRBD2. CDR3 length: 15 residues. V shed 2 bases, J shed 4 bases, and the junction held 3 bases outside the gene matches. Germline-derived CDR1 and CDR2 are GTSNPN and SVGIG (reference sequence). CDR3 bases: TGTGCCTGGAGTCGGACTAGCGGGGGCGCAGATACGCAGTATTTT. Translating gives CAWSRTSGGADTQYF.

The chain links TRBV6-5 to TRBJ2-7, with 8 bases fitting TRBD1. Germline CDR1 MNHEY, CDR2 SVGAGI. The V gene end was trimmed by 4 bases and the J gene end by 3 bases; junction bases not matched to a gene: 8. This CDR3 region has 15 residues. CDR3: CASSSTGQGIYEQYF. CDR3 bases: TGTGCCAGCAGTTCCACAGGACAGGGAATCTACGAGCAGTACTTC.

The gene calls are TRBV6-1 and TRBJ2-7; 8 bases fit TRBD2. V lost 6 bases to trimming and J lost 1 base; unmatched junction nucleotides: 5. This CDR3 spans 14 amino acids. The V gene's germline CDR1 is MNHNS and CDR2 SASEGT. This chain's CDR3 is CASRYSGDSYEQYF. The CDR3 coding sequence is TGTGCCAGCAGGTATAGCGGGGATTCCTACGAGCAGTACTTC.

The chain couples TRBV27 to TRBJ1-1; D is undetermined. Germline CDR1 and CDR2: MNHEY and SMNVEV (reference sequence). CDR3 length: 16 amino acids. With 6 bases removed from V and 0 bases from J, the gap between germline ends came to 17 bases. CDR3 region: CASRGASEWVNTEAFF. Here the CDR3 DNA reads TGTGCCAGCAGAGGAGCCAGCGAGTGGGTGAACACTGAAGCTTTCTTT.

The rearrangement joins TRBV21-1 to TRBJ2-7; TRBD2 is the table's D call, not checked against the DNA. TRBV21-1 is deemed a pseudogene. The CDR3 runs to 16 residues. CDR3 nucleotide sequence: TGTGCCAGCAGCTCCTCCCCCCAAAAGCGGGAGTACGAGCAGTACTTC. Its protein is CASSSSPQKREYEQYF.

This chain's CDR3 is CASSLRVPPDTQYF. The CDR3, as DNA: TGTGCCAGCAGTTTAAGAGTTCCGCCAGATACGCAGTATTTT. This chain uses TRBV27 with TRBJ2-3, with unresolved D. The CDR3 sequence is 14 residues long. Looked up from germline, CDR1 is MNHEY and CDR2 is SMNVEV (reference sequence). V gave up 2 bases and J gave up 4 bases, with 10 bases separating them.

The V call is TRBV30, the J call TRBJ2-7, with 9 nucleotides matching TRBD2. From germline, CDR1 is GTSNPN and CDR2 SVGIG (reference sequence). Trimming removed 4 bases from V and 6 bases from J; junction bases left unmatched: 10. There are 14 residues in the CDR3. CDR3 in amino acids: CAWKVAGAVGEQYF. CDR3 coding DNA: TGTGCCTGGAAGGTAGCGGGAGCGGTGGGCGAGCAGTACTTC.

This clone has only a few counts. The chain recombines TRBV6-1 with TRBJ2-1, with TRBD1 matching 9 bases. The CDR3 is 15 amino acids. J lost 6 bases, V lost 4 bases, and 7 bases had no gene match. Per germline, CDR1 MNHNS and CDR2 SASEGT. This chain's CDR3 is CASSGGQGSANEQFF. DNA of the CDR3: TGTGCCAGCAGTGGGGGACAGGGATCGGCCAATGAGCAGTTCTTC.

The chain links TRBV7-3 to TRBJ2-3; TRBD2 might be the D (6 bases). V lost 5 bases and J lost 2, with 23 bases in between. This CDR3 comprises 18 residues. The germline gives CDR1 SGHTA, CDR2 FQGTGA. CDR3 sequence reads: CASSRMGAGSFLTDTQYF. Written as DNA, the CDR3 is TGTGCCAGCAGCAGAATGGGTGCGGGATCCTTTCTCACAGATACGCAGTATTTT.

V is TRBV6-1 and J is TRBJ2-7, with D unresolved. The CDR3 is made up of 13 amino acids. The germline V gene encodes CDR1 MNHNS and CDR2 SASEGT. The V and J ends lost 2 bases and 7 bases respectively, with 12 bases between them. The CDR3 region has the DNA TGTGCCAGCAGTGAATCTCCCGTTCGGGAGCAGTACTTC. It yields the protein CASSESPVREQYF.

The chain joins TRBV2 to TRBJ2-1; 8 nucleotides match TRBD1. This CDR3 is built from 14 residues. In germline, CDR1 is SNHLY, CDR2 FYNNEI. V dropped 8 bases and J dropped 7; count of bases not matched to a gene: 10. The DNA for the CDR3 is TGTGCCAGCTCCGGGACAGGAGGTTGGAATGAGCAGTTCTTC. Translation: CASSGTGGWNEQFF.

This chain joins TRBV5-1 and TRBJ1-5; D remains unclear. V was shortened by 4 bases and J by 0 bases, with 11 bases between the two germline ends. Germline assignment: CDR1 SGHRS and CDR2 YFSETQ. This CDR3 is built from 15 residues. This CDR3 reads CASSRAGDSNQPQHF. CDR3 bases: TGCGCCAGCAGCCGGGCGGGAGATAGCAATCAGCCCCAGCATTTT.

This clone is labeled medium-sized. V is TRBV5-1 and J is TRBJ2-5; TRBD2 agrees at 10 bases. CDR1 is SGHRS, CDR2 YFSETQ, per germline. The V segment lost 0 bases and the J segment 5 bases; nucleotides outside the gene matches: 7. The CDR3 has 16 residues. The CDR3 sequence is CASSLVKASGSETQYF. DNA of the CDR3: TGCGCCAGCAGCTTGGTAAAGGCTAGCGGGAGCGAGACCCAGTACTTC.

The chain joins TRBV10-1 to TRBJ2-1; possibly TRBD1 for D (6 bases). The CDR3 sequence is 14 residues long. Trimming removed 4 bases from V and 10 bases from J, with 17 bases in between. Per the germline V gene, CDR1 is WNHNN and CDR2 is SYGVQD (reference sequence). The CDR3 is CASSGQTGNGEQFF. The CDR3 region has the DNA TGCGCCAGCAGTGGGCAGACAGGAAACGGGGAGCAGTTCTTC.

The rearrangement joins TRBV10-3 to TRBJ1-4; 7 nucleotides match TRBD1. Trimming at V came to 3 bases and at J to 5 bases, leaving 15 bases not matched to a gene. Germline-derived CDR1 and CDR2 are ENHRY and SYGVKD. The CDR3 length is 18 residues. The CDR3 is CAISDTVGGGRENEKLFF. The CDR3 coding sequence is TGTGCCATCAGTGATACTGTCGGAGGGGGCAGAGAGAATGAAAAACTGTTTTTT.

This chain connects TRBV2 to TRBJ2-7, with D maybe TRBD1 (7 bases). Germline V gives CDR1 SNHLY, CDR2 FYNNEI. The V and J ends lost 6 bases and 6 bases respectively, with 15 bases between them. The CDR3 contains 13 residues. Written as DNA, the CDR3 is TGTGCCAGCAGCTTTAGGGGGGACAGCGAGCAGTACTTC. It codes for CASSFRGDSEQYF. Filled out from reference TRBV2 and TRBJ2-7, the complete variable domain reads EPEVTQTPSHQVTQMGQEVILRCVPISNHLYFYWYRQILGQKVEFLVSFYNNEISEKSEIFDDQFSVERPDGSNFTLKIRSTKLEDSAMYFCASSFRGDSEQYFGPGTRLTVT.

CDR3 residues: CAWSVTVNQPQHF. The CDR3 coding sequence is TGTGCCTGGAGTGTTACAGTCAATCAGCCCCAGCATTTT. The gene calls are TRBV30 and TRBJ1-5; D gene unclear. Trimming pared 0 bases from V and 3 bases from J, leaving 6 bases between. The germline V gene has CDR1 GTSNPN and CDR2 SVGIG (reference sequence). The CDR3 loop spans 13 amino acids.

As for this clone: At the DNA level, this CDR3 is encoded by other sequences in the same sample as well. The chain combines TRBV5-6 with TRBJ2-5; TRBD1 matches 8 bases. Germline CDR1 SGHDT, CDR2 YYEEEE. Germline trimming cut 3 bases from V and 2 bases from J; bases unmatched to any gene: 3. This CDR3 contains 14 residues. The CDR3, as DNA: TGTGCCAGCAGCTCGAGACAGGGGCAAGAGACCCAGTACTTC. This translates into CASSSRQGQETQYF.

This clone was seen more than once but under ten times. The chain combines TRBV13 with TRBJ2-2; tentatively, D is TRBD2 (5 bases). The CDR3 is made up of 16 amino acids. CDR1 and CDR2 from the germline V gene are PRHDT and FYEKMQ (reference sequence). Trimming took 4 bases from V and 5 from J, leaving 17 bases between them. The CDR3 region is CASSSELAGDTGELFF. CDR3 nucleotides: TGTGCCAGCAGCTCCGAACTGGCGGGTGATACCGGGGAGCTGTTTTTT.

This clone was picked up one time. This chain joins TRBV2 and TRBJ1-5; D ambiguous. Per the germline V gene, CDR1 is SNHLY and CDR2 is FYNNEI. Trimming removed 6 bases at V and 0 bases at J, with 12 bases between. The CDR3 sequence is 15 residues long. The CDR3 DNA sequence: TGTGCCAGCAGATACGACAAGCATAGCAATCAGCCCCAGCATTTT. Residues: CASRYDKHSNQPQHF.

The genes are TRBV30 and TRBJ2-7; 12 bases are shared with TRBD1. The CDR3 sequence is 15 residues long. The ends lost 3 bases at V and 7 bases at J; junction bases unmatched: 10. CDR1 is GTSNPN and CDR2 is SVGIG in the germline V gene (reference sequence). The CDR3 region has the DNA TGTGCCTGGAGGCAGCGGGACAGGGGGCCAAGGGAGCAGTACTTC. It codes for CAWRQRDRGPREQYF.